The entry that follows covers one T cell receptor beta chain sequence. Source study methods: The authors estimated nucleated cell counts from reference gene primer amplification. Profiling relied on immunoSEQ multiplex PCR, and the TCRdb table lists in-frame clones only, not all of them. That table supplies the V and J calls and clone size; D and trimming were determined from the DNA. The top ten hold about 0.78% of the sample, which has 350,000 to 450,000 clones, approximately 91% seen once. J was trimmed by 6 bases and V by 5 bases; bases with no gene match: 4. In germline, CDR1 is SNHLY, CDR2 FYNNEI. CDR3 length: 14 residues. The data stem from a study of blood T cell repertoires in COVID-19. Across fewer than 25 US areas, participants ranged in age from about 18 to 90 years. It was within 2 weeks before study entry that exposed participants met a COVID-19 case.

The TCR comes from a woman between 35 and 50 years old who had been exposed to COVID-19. Input material: PBMCs or T cells enriched from blood (not recorded which). The J gene is TRBJ2-2, the V gene TRBV2; 9 bases map to TRBD1. DNA of the CDR3: TGTGCCAGCAGTCAACAGGGGGCGGCCGGGGAGCTGTTTTTT. This sequence encodes CASSQQGAAGELFF.